A selection of T cell receptor beta chains follows, all from one sample in a study of blood T cells in healthy people across ages. TCRdb re-called the 5' RACE reads with MiXCR, one entry per CDR3 protein. Here the sample spans about 780,000 distinct CDR3 sequences, around 45% being singletons. Sequencing used blood. The receptors here all came from an elderly man in good health. Each CDR3 is given with its conserved first and last residue. A D gene is named only where the DNA matches it firmly. Clone size is shown for a subset of rows, as once, few, many or a class of expanded clone.

>TRBD2|17|TRBV7-9|NA|TRBJ2-7
TGTGCCAGCAGCACCACCACAGCGGGGACTAGACTCTACGAGCAGTACTTC
CASSTTTAGTRLYEQYF
>NA|14|TRBV6-6|few|TRBJ2-2
TGTGCCAGCAGTTATGGCAGAAACACCGGGGAGCTGTTTTTT
CASSYGRNTGELFF
>TRBD2|14|TRBV9|NA|TRBJ2-1
TGTGCCAGCAGTTACAGCGGGGGTTGGAATGAGCAGTTCTTC
CASSYSGGWNEQFF
>NA|13|TRBV29-1|NA|TRBJ2-5
TGCAGCGTCCACTGGGACACCCAAGAGACCCAGTACTTC
CSVHWDTQETQYF
>NA|15|TRBV12-3/TRBV12-4|few|TRBJ1-2
TGTGCCAGCAGTTTACAGGGAGGGCTAGGCTATGGCTACACCTTC
CASSLQGGLGYGYTF
>TRBD1|16|TRBV20-1|NA|TRBJ1-5
TGCAGTGCTAGCGGACAGGGGGCTATCCTCAATCAGCCCCAGCATTTT
CSASGQGAILNQPQHF
>TRBD2|16|TRBV14|few|TRBJ2-5
TGTGCCAGCAGCCAAGATCGGCTAGCGGGAGGAGAGACCCAGTACTTC
CASSQDRLAGGETQYF
>NA|14|TRBV5-1|few|TRBJ2-2
TGCGCCAGCAGCTTGCCGTCGAACACCGGGGAGCTGTTTTTT
CASSLPSNTGELFF
>NA|13|TRBV7-9|few|TRBJ2-7
TGTGCCAGCAGCTTAGCTTCCGGGTCCGAGCAGTACTTC
CASSLASGSEQYF
>NA|16|TRBV6-1|NA|TRBJ1-2
TGTGCCAGCAGTGAACCGCAGCGACTTACAACCTATGGCTACACCTTC
CASSEPQRLTTYGYTF
>TRBD2|15|TRBV7-2|NA|TRBJ2-1
TGTACCAGCAGCTTAAGGACTAGCGGGACCAATGAGCAGTTCTTC
CTSSLRTSGTNEQFF
>NA|14|TRBV4-3|NA|TRBJ1-5
TGCGCCAGCAGCCAAGAAGTTGAGGATCAGCCCCAGCATTTT
CASSQEVEDQPQHF
>NA|16|TRBV3-1|few|TRBJ2-3
TGTGCCAGCAGCCAAGAACACAGGTTTGGCACAGATACGCAGTATTTT
CASSQEHRFGTDTQYF
>NA|16|TRBV14|NA|TRBJ2-7
TGTGCCAGCAGCCAAGTTGTAGCGAGCTCCTACAATGAGCAGTACTTC
CASSQVVASSYNEQYF
>NA|14|TRBV20-1|NA|TRBJ2-5
TGCAGTGCTCTATCTGGACACCCCTCGGAGACCCAGTACTTC
CSALSGHPSETQYF
>TRBD2|13|TRBV20-1|many|TRBJ2-5
TGCAGTGCCCGGGGGGACTATGAAGAGACCCAGTACTTC
CSARGDYEETQYF
>NA|16|TRBV9|NA|TRBJ1-4
TGTGCCAGCAGCGCGGAGGGGGGGGCGCCTAATGAAAAACTGTTTTTT
CASSAEGGAPNEKLFF
>TRBD1|16|TRBV20-1|few|TRBJ2-3
TGCAGTGCTGGCCCCCGGACAGGGCGTAGCACAGATACGCAGTATTTT
CSAGPRTGRSTDTQYF
>NA|13|TRBV25-1|NA|TRBJ1-2
TGTGCCAGCAGTGAATATTTAGGGGCTGGCTACACCTTC
CASSEYLGAGYTF
>NA|12|TRBV14|NA|TRBJ2-7
TGTGCCAGCAGCCAAGTTCCCGTCGAGCAGTACTTC
CASSQVPVEQYF
>NA|15|TRBV5-1|NA|TRBJ2-5
TGCGCCTGCAGCTCCGCCGGGACGACGCAAGAGACCCAGTACTTC
CACSSAGTTQETQYF
>NA|14|TRBV24-1|few|TRBJ2-3
TGTGCCACCAGTGATGTCAGGGGCGAGTATACGCAGTATTTT
CATSDVRGEYTQYF
>TRBD1|16|TRBV5-4|NA|TRBJ2-7
TGTGCCAGCAGCGACAAGACAGGGGGCGACTCCTACGAGCAGTACTTC
CASSDKTGGDSYEQYF
>NA|15|TRBV7-2|NA|TRBJ2-7
TGTGCCAGCAGCTTAACAGGTCTAGCGAACTACGAGCAGTACTTC
CASSLTGLANYEQYF
>TRBD2|14|TRBV7-2|many|TRBJ2-5
TGTGCCAGCAGCCCTAGCGGGAGGAAGGAGACCCAGTACTTC
CASSPSGRKETQYF
>NA|18|TRBV5-5|NA|TRBJ2-2
TGTGCCAGCAGCTTGGGGAATCCGTCTGCAAAGAACACCGGGGAGCTGTTTTTT
CASSLGNPSAKNTGELFF
>NA|16|TRBV12-3/TRBV12-4|few|TRBJ1-5
TGTGCCAGCAGTGCCCCGACGAGGATACAATATCAGCCCCAGCATTTT
CASSAPTRIQYQPQHF
>TRBD1|13|TRBV6-2/TRBV6-3|NA|TRBJ1-2
TGTGCCAGCAGTTCCGGACAGGCCGAGGGCTACACCTTC
CASSSGQAEGYTF
>NA|15|TRBV9|NA|TRBJ2-2
TGTGCCAGCAGCGTAGGTAGCCAGGACACCGGGGAGCTGTTTTTT
CASSVGSQDTGELFF
>NA|14|TRBV12-3/TRBV12-4|NA|TRBJ2-7
TGTGCCAGCAGTTTAGGGACTGCCAACTACGAGCAGTACTTC
CASSLGTANYEQYF
>TRBD1|15|TRBV27|few|TRBJ1-1
TGTGCCAGCAGTCGATCCCGGGACAGGAACACTGAAGCTTTCTTT
CASSRSRDRNTEAFF
>TRBD2|16|TRBV12-3/TRBV12-4|NA|TRBJ2-5
TGTGCCAGCAGTTTAAGAGCGGGGGGAAAGAACAATGAGCAGTACTTC
CASSLRAGGKNNEQYF
>TRBD2|14|TRBV28|NA|TRBJ2-5
TGTGCCAGCAGTTTACCGGGACTAGCAAATGAGCAGTACTTC
CASSLPGLANEQYF
>NA|12|TRBV12-3/TRBV12-4|many|TRBJ2-5
TGTGCCAGCAGTCGGGGACCCGAGACCCAGTACTTC
CASSRGPETQYF
>TRBD2|17|TRBV7-9|NA|TRBJ2-2
TGTGCCAGCAGCTTCGCGGGAGGGTTGCGGCAAACCGGGGAGCTGTTTTTT
CASSFAGGLRQTGELFF
>TRBD1|15|TRBV7-2|many|TRBJ1-2
TGTGCCAGCAGCAAAGACAGGACAGGGCCCACTGGCTACACCTTC
CASSKDRTGPTGYTF
>NA|15|TRBV6-2/TRBV6-3|NA|TRBJ2-5
TGTGCCAGCAGTCTTTGGGACAAGGATCCTCTCGGGCAGTACTTC
CASSLWDKDPLGQYF
>TRBD1|13|TRBV7-2|many|TRBJ2-7
TGTGCCAGCAGTCGGGACAGATCCTACGAGCAGTACTTC
CASSRDRSYEQYF
>NA|19|TRBV21-1|NA|TRBJ2-7
TGTGCCAGCAGCAAAGTGTGGCGGGAGGTTAAAGGTATCGGCTACGAGCAGTACTTC
CASSKVWREVKGIGYEQYF
>NA|15|TRBV12-3/TRBV12-4|few|TRBJ2-7
TGTGCCAGCAGCTCCCTATTTAATCAGGGAGACGAGCAGTACTTC
CASSSLFNQGDEQYF
>TRBD1|11|TRBV9|NA|TRBJ2-7
TGTGCCAGCAGTGGGACAGGGGTAAAGTACTTC
CASSGTGVKYF
>NA|13|TRBV20-1|NA|TRBJ1-1
TGCAGTGCTAGTTTACAGGCGAACACTGAAGCTTTCTTT
CSASLQANTEAFF
>NA|13|TRBV12-3/TRBV12-4|NA|TRBJ2-7
TGTGCCAGCAGTATTAGTAATGGCTACGAGCAGTACTTC
CASSISNGYEQYF
>TRBD2|17|TRBV15|many|TRBJ2-3
TGTGCCACCAGCAGAGGCCGGACTAGCGGGAGACCAGATACGCAGTATTTT
CATSRGRTSGRPDTQYF